This TCR beta chain was observed in a study of tumor and adjacent non-tumor tissue in lung cancer. Across the study: The cohort had approximately 13 adenocarcinoma, a couple of squamous cell and 1 small cell patients. Aged roughly 30 to 85 years, patients included about 11 men and roughly 5 women with stage I to III disease. Samples averaged roughly 4.3 million productive TCRbeta reads each.

Three rounds of nested PCR, following a modified ARM-PCR protocol, produced the TCRbeta library. Each CDR3 protein gets one entry after TCRdb re-called the multiplex PCR reads with MiXCR. The repertoire holds some 200,000 distinct CDR3 sequences, with 60% to 85% as singletons. V lost 6 bases to trimming and J lost 7 bases; unmatched junction nucleotides: 11. This CDR3 has 15 amino acids. Germline V gene lookup returns CDR1 SGHAT and CDR2 FQDESV (reference sequence). No cell sorting was done before RNA was extracted from the tissue. The chain recombines TRBV11-1 with TRBJ2-4; 8 bases are a match to TRBD1. The sequence derives from a man aged 55 to 70 with non-small cell lung cancer. Sequenced sample: lung tumor tissue. CDR3 nucleotides: TGTGCCAGCAGATATCCGGGGGACAGGATTAACATTCAGTACTTC. It yields the protein CASRYPGDRINIQYF.